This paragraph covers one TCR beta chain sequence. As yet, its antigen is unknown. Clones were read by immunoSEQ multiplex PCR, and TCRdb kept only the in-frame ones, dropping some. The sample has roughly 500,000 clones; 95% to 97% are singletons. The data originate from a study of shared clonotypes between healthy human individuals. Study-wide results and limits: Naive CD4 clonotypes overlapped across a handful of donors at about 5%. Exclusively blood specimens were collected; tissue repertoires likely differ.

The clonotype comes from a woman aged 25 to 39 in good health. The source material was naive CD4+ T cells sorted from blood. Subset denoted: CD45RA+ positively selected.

In DNA, the CDR3 is TGTGCCAGCAGTCCGAGAGAAACATTAGCCAAAAACATTCAGTACTTC. It specifies CASSPRETLAKNIQYF. This chain links TRBV28 with TRBJ2-4; no firm D call. V was shortened by 5 bases and J by 0 bases, with 14 bases between the two germline ends. The CDR3 loop spans 16 amino acids. Germline V CDR1 and CDR2: MDHEN, SYDVKM. Variable domain in full (rest from reference TRBV28 and TRBJ2-4): DVKVTQSSRYLVKRTGEKVFLECVQDMDHENMFWYRQDPGLGLRLIYFSYDVKMKEKGDIPEGYSVSREKKERFSLILESASTNQTSMYLCASSPRETLAKNIQYFGAGTRLSVL.